Shown below are 5 T cell receptor beta chains from a single sample sequenced in a study of shared clonotypes between healthy human individuals. CD45RO-negative cells were positively selected for CCR7, leaving out terminally differentiated effector memory CD45RA+ cells. The table came from immunoSEQ multiplex PCR; TCRdb's copy has only in-frame clones and leaves some out. The table has about 2 million clones, about 95% seen once. Sequencing used naive CD8+ T cells sorted from blood. Receptor source: a man aged 18 to 30 in good health.

The rearrangement uses TRBV5-1 and TRBJ2-7, with D possibly matching TRBD2 (5 bases). V lost 7 bases and J 5 bases, leaving 16 bases between the germline ends. Germline V gives CDR1 SGHRS, CDR2 YFSETQ. The CDR3 is 13 amino acids. As DNA, the CDR3 is TGCGCCAGCGGACTCGGAGCTGGCCACGAGCAGTACTTC. This translates into CASGLGAGHEQYF.

This sequence joins TRBV11-1 and TRBJ2-1; 10 positions agree with TRBD1. CDR1 SGHAT and CDR2 FQDESV come from the germline V gene (reference sequence). Trimming took 1 base from V and 8 from J; bases not matched to a gene: 2. This CDR3 contains 14 residues. CDR3: CASSLEGQGYEQFF. The CDR3 nucleotides read TGTGCCAGCAGCTTAGAGGGACAGGGGTATGAGCAGTTCTTC.

The gene calls are TRBV6-5 and TRBJ2-1; TRBD2 matches at 7 bases. V was pared by 5 bases and J by 0 bases, with 4 bases of the junction left unmatched. There are 15 residues in the CDR3. Germline V lookup: CDR1 MNHEY, CDR2 SVGAGI. In DNA form, the CDR3 reads TGTGCCAGCAGTCTTAGCGGGTTCTCCTACAATGAGCAGTTCTTC. Translated: CASSLSGFSYNEQFF.

The gene calls are TRBV25-1 and TRBJ1-1, with a weak D call TRBD1 (5 bases). CDR1 and CDR2 (germline): MGHDK, SYGVNS. This CDR3 is 13 amino acids long. Trimming took 7 bases from V and 5 from J, leaving 14 bases between them. CDR3 region: CASTHGGRTEAFF. For the CDR3, the DNA is TGTGCCAGCACCCACGGGGGGAGAACTGAAGCTTTCTTT.

V gene TRBV7-9 combines with J gene TRBJ2-5, with 8 bases that match TRBD2. Losses at the gene ends were 5 bases for V and 7 bases for J; bases not matched to a gene: 12. The CDR3 length is 15 residues. The germline V gene encodes CDR1 SEHNR and CDR2 FQNEAQ (reference sequence). CDR3 protein: CASSRVGLDKGTQYF. The CDR3 region has the DNA TGTGCCAGCAGCCGCGTGGGACTAGATAAGGGGACCCAGTACTTC.